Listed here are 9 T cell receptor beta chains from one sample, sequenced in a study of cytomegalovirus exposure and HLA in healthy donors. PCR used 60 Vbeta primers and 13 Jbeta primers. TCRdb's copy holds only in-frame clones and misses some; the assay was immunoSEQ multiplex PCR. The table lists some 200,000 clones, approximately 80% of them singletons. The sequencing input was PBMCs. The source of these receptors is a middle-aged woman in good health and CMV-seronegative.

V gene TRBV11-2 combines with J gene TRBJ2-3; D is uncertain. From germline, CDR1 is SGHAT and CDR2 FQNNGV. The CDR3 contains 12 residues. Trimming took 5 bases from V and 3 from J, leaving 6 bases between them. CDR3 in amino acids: CASSHITDTQYF. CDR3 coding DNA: TGTGCCAGCAGCCACATTACAGATACGCAGTATTTT.

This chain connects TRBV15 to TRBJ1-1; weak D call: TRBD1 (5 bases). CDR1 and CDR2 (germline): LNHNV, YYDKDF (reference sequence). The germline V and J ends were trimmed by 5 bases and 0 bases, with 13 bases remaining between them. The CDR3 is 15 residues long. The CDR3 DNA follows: TGTGCCACCAGCGGCCAACAGGATATGAACACTGAAGCTTTCTTT. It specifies CATSGQQDMNTEAFF.

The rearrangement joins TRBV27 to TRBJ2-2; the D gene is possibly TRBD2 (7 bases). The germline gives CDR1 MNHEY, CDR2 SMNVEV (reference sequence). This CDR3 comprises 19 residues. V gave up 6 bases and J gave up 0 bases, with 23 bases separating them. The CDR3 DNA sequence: TGTGCCAGCAGCCACTTAGGGGGGGGGTGGGGGACGAACACCGGGGAGCTGTTTTTT. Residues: CASSHLGGGWGTNTGELFF.

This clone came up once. The CDR3: CASSSGQVGMALHF. The CDR3 bases are TGTGCCAGCAGTTCGGGACAGGTCGGGATGGCCCTCCACTTT. The J gene is TRBJ1-6, the V gene TRBV28; 8 positions agree with TRBD1. The germline V gene encodes CDR1 MDHEN and CDR2 SYDVKM. V trimming: 4 bases; J trimming: 14 bases; junction bases outside the gene matches: 10. This CDR3 region has 14 residues.

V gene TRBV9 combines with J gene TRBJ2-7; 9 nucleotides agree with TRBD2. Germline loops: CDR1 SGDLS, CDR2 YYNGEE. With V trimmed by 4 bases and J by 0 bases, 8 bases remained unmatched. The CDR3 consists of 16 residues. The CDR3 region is CASSPLSGGPSYEQYF. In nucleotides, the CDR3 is TGTGCCAGCAGCCCGCTCAGCGGGGGGCCCTCCTACGAGCAGTACTTC.

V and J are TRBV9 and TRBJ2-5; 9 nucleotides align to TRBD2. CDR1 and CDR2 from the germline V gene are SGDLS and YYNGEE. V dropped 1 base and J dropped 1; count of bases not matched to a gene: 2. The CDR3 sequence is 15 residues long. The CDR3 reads CASSVSGGSQETQYF. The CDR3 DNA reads TGTGCCAGCAGCGTAAGCGGGGGGAGCCAAGAGACCCAGTACTTC. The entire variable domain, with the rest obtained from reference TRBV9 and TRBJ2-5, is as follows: DSGVTQTPKHLITATGQRVTLRCSPRSGDLSVYWYQQSLDQGLQFLIQYYNGEERAKGNILERFSAQQFPDLHSELNLSSLELGDSALYFCASSVSGGSQETQYFGPGTRLLVL.

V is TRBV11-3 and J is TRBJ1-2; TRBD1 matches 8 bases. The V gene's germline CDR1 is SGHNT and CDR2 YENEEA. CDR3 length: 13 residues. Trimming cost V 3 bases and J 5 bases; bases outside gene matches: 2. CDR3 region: CASSFDRGYGYTF. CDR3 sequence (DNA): TGTGCCAGCAGCTTCGACAGGGGTTATGGCTACACCTTC.

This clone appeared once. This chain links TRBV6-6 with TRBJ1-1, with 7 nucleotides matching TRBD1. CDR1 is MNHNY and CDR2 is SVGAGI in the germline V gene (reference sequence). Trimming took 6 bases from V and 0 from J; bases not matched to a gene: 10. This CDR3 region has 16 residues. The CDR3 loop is CASSLTPGTVNTEAFF. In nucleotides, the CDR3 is TGTGCCAGCAGCCTCACCCCAGGGACAGTGAACACTGAAGCTTTCTTT.

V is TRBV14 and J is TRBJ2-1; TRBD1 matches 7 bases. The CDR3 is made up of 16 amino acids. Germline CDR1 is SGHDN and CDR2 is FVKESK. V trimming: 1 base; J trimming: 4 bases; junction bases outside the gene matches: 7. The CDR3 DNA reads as TGTGCCAGCAGCCAAGCTCCGGGACAGCTATACAATGAGCAGTTCTTC. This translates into CASSQAPGQLYNEQFF.